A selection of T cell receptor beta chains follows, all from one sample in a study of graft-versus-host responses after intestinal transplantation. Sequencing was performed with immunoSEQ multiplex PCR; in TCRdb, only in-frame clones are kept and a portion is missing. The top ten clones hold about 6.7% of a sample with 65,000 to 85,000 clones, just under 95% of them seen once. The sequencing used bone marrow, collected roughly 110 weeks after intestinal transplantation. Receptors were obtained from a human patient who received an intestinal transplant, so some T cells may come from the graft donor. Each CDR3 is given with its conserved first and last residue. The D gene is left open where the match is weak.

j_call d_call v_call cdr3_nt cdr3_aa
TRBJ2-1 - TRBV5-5 TGTGCCAGCAGCTTAGAAGGATATGAGCAGTTCTTC CASSLEGYEQFF
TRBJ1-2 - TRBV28 TGTGCCAGCACCTTGGGAGCTCATTACTATGGCTACACCTTC CASTLGAHYYGYTF
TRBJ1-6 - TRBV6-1 TGTGCCAGCAGTGAAGCTTTGTTGGCACTCGCTTACAATTCACCCCTCCACTTT CASSEALLALAYNSPLHF
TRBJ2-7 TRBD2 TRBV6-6 TGTGCCAGCCAAAGCGGGACCTCCTACGAGCAGTACTTC CASQSGTSYEQYF
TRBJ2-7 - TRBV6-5 TGTGCCAGCATGAGTTTGGGAGACGAGCAGTACTTC CASMSLGDEQYF
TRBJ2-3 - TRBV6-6 TGTGCCAGCAGATGGAGCGATACGCAGTATTTT CASRWSDTQYF
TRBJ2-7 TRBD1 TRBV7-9 TGTGCCAGCAGCTCCATGGGGGACAGGAGCTACGAGCAGTACTTC CASSSMGDRSYEQYF
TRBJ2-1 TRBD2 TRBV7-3 TGTGCCAGCAGCTTAGGACCCACTAGCGGTGACAATGAGCAGTTCTTC CASSLGPTSGDNEQFF
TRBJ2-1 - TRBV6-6 TGTGCCAGCTCCCCCAGCTCGACCGAGACCTACAATGAGCAGTTCTTC CASSPSSTETYNEQFF
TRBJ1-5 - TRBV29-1 TGCAGCGTTGAGCCGGGGGATGGACAGCCCCAGCATTTT CSVEPGDGQPQHF
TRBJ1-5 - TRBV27 TGTGCCAGCAGTTTCGGGGGGAATCAGCCCCAGCATTTT CASSFGGNQPQHF
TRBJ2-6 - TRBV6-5 TGTGCCGGCAGTTACTCCGGCGGCTCTGGGGCCAACGTCCTGACTTTC CAGSYSGGSGANVLTF
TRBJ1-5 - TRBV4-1 TGCGCCAGCAGCCAATGGGTTGCGGCCCAGGGTAGCAATCAGCCCCAGCATTTT CASSQWVAAQGSNQPQHF
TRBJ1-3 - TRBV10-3 TGTGCCATCAGTGAGTCGTTAGACTCTGGAAACACCATATATTTT CAISESLDSGNTIYF
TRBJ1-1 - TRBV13 TGTGCCAGCAGCCGTAAAAACACTGAAGCTTTCTTT CASSRKNTEAFF
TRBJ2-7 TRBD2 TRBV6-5 TGTGCCACCCCCCTAGCGGCCCACGAGCAGTACTTC CATPLAAHEQYF
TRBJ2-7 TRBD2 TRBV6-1 TGTGCCAGCAGCGCAACTAGCGGGAGGAGGAACGAGCAGTACTTC CASSATSGRRNEQYF
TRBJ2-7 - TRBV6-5 TGTGCCAGCAGATTGGCTCCCGCCTCCTCCTACGAGCAGTACTTC CASRLAPASSYEQYF